The entry that follows covers one TCR beta chain sequence. No antigen is known for it. This sample stems from a study of T cells in tumors after PD-1 blockade. About the research overall: Each patient got pembrolizumab 200 mg every 3 weeks or cemiplimab 350 mg every 2 weeks. General study results and limits: Approximately 43% of tumor TCR clonotypes were also found in blood.

The CDR3 contains 16 residues. J gave up 5 bases and V 3 bases, and 12 bases lay outside the gene matches. Germline V CDR1 and CDR2: SGHRS, YFSETQ. Sequenced by immunoSEQ multiplex PCR; TCRdb stores in-frame clones only, minus some. The top ten clones hold 8% to 9% of a sample with 7,000 to 9,500 clones, 65% to 70% of them seen once. This sequence was found in a human donor with basal cell carcinoma. The source was tumor tissue, collected after anti-PD-1 treatment. The chain has TRBV5-1 and TRBJ2-7; 9 nucleotides align to TRBD1. CDR3 DNA sequence: TGCGCCAGCAGCTCTGGTGGTACAGGACAGGGGAACGAGCAGTACTTC. It yields the protein CASSSGGTGQGNEQYF.